The entry that follows covers one TCR beta chain sequence. This sample was taken from a study of blood T cell repertoires in COVID-19. Some clones are missing from TCRdb's copy, which holds only in-frame ones; the method was immunoSEQ multiplex PCR. The sample consists of some 270,000 clones, approximately 84% of them appearing once. Trimming took 6 bases from V and 5 from J, leaving 11 bases between them. Germline assignment: CDR1 MNHEY and CDR2 SMNVEV (reference sequence). This CDR3 has 13 residues. Everyone who took part was roughly 18 to 89 years old, and they came from about two dozen US areas. The sequence came from a man aged 50-60 years who had recovered from COVID-19. The specimen sequenced was PBMCs or T cells enriched from blood (not recorded which). The chain carries TRBV27 and TRBJ1-5; D is undetermined. CDR3 in DNA: TGTGCCAGCAGCTTAGACTGGGATCAGCCCCAGCATTTT. This translates into CASSLDWDQPQHF.